This note documents a single T cell receptor beta chain sequence. The same CDR3 is also encoded by other DNA sequences in this sample. This CDR3 comprises 14 residues. The J segment lost 5 bases and the V segment lost 4 bases, leaving 4 bases of the junction unmatched. Germline V CDR1 and CDR2: KGHSH, LQKENI. These data originate in a study of shared clonotypes between healthy human individuals. This table comes from immunoSEQ multiplex PCR, and its TCRdb copy is limited to in-frame clones, with some not included. The repertoire includes roughly 1,500,000 clones, 95% to 99% of them detected once, and roughly 0.45% sits in the top ten.

Input material: naive CD4+ T cells sorted from blood. The subset: CD45RA+ positively selected. The gene calls are TRBV18 and TRBJ1-1; the match to TRBD1 covers 10 bases. This clonotype was obtained from a man aged 30 to 45 in good health. CDR3 nucleotide sequence: TGTGCCAGCTCACGGGACAGGGGTGATACTGAAGCTTTCTTT. Its translation is CASSRDRGDTEAFF.